This T cell receptor (beta chain) derives from a study of identical twins. TCRdb reprocessed the 5' RACE reads via MiXCR and lists one record per CDR3 protein. The sample holds about 810,000 distinct CDR3 sequences, 9% to 15% seen once. Points on this clonotype: What it binds is not known.

Overall study findings and caveats: Insertions were reduced in abundant cord blood beta clonotypes but not in memory repertoires.

There are 15 residues in the CDR3. V lost 2 bases and J 6 bases, leaving 13 bases between the germline ends. The germline CDR1 and CDR2 sequences are SGHVS and FNYEAQ. The same specimen was also included in a second study, on yellow fever vaccine responses in identical twins.

The receptor was derived from a young woman in good health. The V and J genes are TRBV7-6 and TRBJ2-2; TRBD2 might be the D (5 bases). The source material was PBMCs. This chain's CDR3 is CASSLSGLGSGELFF. Written as DNA, the CDR3 is TGTGCCAGCAGCTTATCCGGACTCGGGTCCGGGGAGCTGTTTTTT.